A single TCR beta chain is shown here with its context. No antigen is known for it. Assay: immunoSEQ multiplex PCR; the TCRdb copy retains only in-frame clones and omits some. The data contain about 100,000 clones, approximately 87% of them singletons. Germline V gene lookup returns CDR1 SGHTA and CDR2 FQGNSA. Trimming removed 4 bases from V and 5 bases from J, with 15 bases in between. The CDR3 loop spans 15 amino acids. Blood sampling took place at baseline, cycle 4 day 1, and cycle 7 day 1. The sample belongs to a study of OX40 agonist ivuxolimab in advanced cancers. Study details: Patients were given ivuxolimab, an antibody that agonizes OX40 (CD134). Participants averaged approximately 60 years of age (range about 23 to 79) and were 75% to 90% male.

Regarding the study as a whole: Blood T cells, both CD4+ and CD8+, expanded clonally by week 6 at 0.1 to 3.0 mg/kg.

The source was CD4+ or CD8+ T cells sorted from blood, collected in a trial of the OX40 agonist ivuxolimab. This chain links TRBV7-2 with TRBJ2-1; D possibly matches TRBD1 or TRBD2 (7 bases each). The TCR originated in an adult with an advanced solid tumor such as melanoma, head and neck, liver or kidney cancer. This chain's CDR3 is CASSSGGAADNEQFF. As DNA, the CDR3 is TGTGCCAGCAGCTCAGGGGGGGCAGCTGACAATGAGCAGTTCTTC.